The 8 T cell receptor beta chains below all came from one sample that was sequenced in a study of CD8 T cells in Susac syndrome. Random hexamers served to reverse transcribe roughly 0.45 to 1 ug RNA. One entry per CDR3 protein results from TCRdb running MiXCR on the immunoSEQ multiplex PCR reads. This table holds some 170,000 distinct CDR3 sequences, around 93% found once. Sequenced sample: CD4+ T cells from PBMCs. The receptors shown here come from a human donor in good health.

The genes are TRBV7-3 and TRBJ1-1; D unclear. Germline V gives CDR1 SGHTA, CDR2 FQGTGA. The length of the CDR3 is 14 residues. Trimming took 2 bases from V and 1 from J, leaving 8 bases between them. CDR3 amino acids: CASSLLAGNTEAFF. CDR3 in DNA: TGTGCCAGCAGCTTATTGGCAGGGAACACTGAAGCTTTCTTT.

In nucleotides, the CDR3 is TGTGCCAGCAGCGTAGCTCCGAACACTGAAGCTTTCTTT. It encodes CASSVAPNTEAFF. The chain joins TRBV9 to TRBJ1-1; D uncertain. This CDR3 is 13 amino acids long. V was shortened by 0 bases and J by 1 base, with 4 bases between the two germline ends. Germline CDR1 reads SGDLS; CDR2 reads YYNGEE.

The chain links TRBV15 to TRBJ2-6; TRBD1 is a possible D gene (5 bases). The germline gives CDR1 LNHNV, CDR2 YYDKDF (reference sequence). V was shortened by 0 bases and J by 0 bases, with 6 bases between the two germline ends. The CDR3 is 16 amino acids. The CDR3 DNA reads TGTGCCACCAGCAGAGAAGGGGACTCTGGGGCCAACGTCCTGACTTTC. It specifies CATSREGDSGANVLTF.

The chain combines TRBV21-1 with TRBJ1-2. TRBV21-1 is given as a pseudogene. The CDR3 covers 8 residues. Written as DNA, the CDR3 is TGTGCCAGCAGGGGTGACACCTTC. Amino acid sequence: CASRGDTF.

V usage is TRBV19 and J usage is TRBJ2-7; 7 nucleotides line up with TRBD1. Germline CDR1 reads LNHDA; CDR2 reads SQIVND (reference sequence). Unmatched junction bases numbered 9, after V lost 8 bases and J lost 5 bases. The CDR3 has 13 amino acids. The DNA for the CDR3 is TGTGCCAGTGGACAGGCCTCGTTGGACGAGCAGTACTTC. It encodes CASGQASLDEQYF.

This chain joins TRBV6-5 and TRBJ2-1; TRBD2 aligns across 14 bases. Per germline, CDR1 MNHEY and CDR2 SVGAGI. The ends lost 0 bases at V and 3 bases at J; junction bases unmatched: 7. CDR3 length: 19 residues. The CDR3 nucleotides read TGTGCCAGCAGTTACTCGGGGACTAGCGGGGGCCGGGTCTACAATGAGCAGTTCTTC. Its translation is CASSYSGTSGGRVYNEQFF.

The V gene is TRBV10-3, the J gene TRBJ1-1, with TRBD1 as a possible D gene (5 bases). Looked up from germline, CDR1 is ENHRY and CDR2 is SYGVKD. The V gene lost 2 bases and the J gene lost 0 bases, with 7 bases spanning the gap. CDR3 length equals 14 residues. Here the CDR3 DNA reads TGTGCCATCAGTGAGCAGGGAATGAACACTGAAGCTTTCTTT. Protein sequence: CAISEQGMNTEAFF.

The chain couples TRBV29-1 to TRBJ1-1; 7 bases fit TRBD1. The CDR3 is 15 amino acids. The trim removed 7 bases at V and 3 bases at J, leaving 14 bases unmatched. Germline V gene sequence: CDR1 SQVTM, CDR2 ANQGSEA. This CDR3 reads CSASPPDREDTEAFF. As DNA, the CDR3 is TGCAGCGCCTCCCCCCCCGACAGGGAGGACACTGAAGCTTTCTTT.